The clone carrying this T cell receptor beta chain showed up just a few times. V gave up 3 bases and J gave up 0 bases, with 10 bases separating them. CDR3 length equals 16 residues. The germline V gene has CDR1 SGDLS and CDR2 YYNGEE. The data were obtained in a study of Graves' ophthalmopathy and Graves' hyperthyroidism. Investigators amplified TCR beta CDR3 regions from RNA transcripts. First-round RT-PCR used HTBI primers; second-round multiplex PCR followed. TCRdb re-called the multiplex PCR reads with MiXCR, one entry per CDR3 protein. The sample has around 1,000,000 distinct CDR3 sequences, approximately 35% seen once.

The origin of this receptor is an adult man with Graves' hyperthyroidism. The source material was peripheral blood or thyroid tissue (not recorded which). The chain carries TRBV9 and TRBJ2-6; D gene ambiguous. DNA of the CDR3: TGTGCCAGCAGCGCCCCAGCTCCCTCTGGGGCCAACGTCCTGACTTTC. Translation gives CASSAPAPSGANVLTF.